This is a list of T cell receptor beta chains from one sample in a study of T-cell memory formation after mild COVID-19. TCRdb re-called the 5' RACE reads through MiXCR, storing one row per CDR3 protein. The table records some 130,000 distinct CDR3 sequences, about 6.5% of them present only once. Sequencing was carried out using PBMCs or a T cell subset sorted from them (not recorded which). Receptors were obtained from an adult woman who had mild COVID-19 (a few samples of this study predate the infection). Cell type and time point are not known. Both conserved end residues are part of each CDR3.

TRBV28	TRBJ2-7	CASSSGAGSASYEQYF
TRBV7-6	TRBJ2-7	CASSLGVTAYEQYF
TRBV5-5	TRBJ2-2	CASSPTSAYTGELFF
TRBV9	TRBJ2-3	CASSVDAGTDTQYF
TRBV10-3	TRBJ2-5	CATRDSQAGETQYF
TRBV3-1	TRBJ2-1	CASSQDFQGKENEQFF
TRBV24-1	TRBJ2-1	CATRQTGGRGNEQFF
TRBV12-3/TRBV12-4	TRBJ1-1	CASRGRWGGDTEAFF
TRBV5-1	TRBJ2-5	CASSSQDRRIGETQYF
TRBV12-3/TRBV12-4	TRBJ2-5	CASRRTVQETQYF
TRBV2	TRBJ2-1	CASSENNEQFF
TRBV9	TRBJ2-7	CASSATEGITREQYF
TRBV18	TRBJ2-5	CASSPRELIETQYF
TRBV4-2	TRBJ1-2	CASSQDGRTYGYTF
TRBV7-2	TRBJ2-3	CASSSTGTTDPDTQYF
TRBV5-1	TRBJ1-2	CASSQSTGSLNYGYTF
TRBV5-1	TRBJ2-3	CASSSSRDTQYF
TRBV7-6	TRBJ2-1	CASSPILGHTKNEQFF
TRBV12-3/TRBV12-4	TRBJ1-4	CASSLARPEEKLFF
TRBV7-9	TRBJ2-3	CASSLTPSTDTQYF
TRBV20-1	TRBJ1-1	CSARDRGDGEAFF
TRBV7-2	TRBJ2-3	CASSSYRSTDTQYF
TRBV11-2	TRBJ2-5	CASSLSETQYF
TRBV5-1	TRBJ1-3	CASSLEGGLGNTIYF
TRBV30	TRBJ2-2	CAWRRRGVTGELFF
TRBV29-1	TRBJ2-3	CSAIERGHTDTQYF
TRBV21-1	TRBJ2-7	CASSPEAGTYEQYF
TRBV29-1	TRBJ2-2	CSGGQHTGELFF
TRBV12-3/TRBV12-4	TRBJ1-6	CASSGQGAIKSPLHF
TRBV6-1	TRBJ2-5	CASSGQISAETQYF
TRBV2	TRBJ2-3	CASRPSPGGFPTGDTQYF
TRBV7-2	TRBJ2-1	CASSSGLAGVDEQFF
TRBV19	TRBJ1-3	CASSIASTRLFSGNTIYF
TRBV5-1	TRBJ2-2	CASSQDSTGELFF
TRBV2	TRBJ2-5	CASRRGLAGYQETQYF
TRBV20-1	TRBJ1-2	CSAKPTDRPYGYTF
TRBV9	TRBJ2-4	CASSPGTIQYF
TRBV5-1	TRBJ2-5	CASSHQPAGGQETQYF
TRBV4-3	TRBJ2-4	CASSQGGTAKNIQYF
TRBV5-1	TRBJ2-7	CASSPGLAGPTYEQYF
TRBV10-3	TRBJ2-5	CAISAGAQETQYF
TRBV24-1	TRBJ2-1	CATSDSFGRETYNEQFF
TRBV6-6	TRBJ1-2	CASSYSTGSRSNYGYTF
TRBV5-1	TRBJ2-7	CASTTGSWGEQYF
TRBV14	TRBJ2-7	CASSQEAGALSYEQYF
TRBV7-3	TRBJ2-1	CASSLSVRYNEQFF